This T cell receptor beta chain was identified during a study of blood T cell repertoires in COVID-19. The wider study: PBMCs, B-cell-depleted T cells, or T cells were the source of the cDNA or gDNA that made up the material.

This CDR3 has 14 amino acids. Germline V gene sequence: CDR1 LNHNV, CDR2 YYDKDF (reference sequence). V shed 3 bases, J shed 5 bases, and the junction held 4 bases outside the gene matches. Original processing notes: Reference gene primer amplification gave estimated nucleated cell counts. Libraries were prepared by immunoSEQ multiplex PCR; TCRdb keeps only in-frame clonotypes and omits some of them. V, J and clone size were drawn from that table, and D and trimming were deduced from the DNA. The sample lists 260,000 or so clones, roughly 86% occurring once. The chain employs TRBV15 and TRBJ2-5, with TRBD1 matching over 9 bases. The sequencing sample was made of PBMCs or T cells enriched from blood (not recorded which). This TCR was recovered from a woman aged 30 to 39 with acute COVID-19. CDR3 in amino acids: CATSRDRGGETQYF. CDR3 nucleotides: TGTGCCACCAGCAGGGACAGGGGTGGGGAGACCCAGTACTTC. The full variable domain, rest sourced from reference TRBV15 and TRBJ2-5, is DAMVIQNPRYQVTQFGKPVTLSCSQTLNHNVMYWYQQKSSQAPKLLFHYYDKDFNNEADTPDNFQSRRPNTSFCFLDIRSPGLGDTAMYLCATSRDRGGETQYFGPGTRLLVL.